This TCR beta chain was captured in a study of cytomegalovirus exposure and HLA in healthy donors. As for this clone: What it binds is unknown.

There are 14 residues in the CDR3. CDR1 and CDR2 from the germline V gene are SGHTA and FQGNSA. V lost 1 base and J lost 8, with 14 bases in between. Broader study findings: Overall, approximately 150 TCR beta chains were annotated as cytomegalovirus-associated. Evidence from a later analysis indicated that most CMV-associated TCR beta chains looked HLA-restricted.

Use of 60 Vbeta and 13 Jbeta primers characterized the PCR. Sequenced by immunoSEQ multiplex PCR; TCRdb stores in-frame clones only, minus some. This sample has approximately 300,000 clones, with about 80% found just once. The receptor was isolated from a girl aged 2-9 years in good health and CMV-seronegative. The chain uses TRBV7-2 and TRBJ1-2, with a possible D match to TRBD1 (5 bases). The source material was PBMCs. CDR3 in DNA: TGTGCCAGCAGCTTAGTGGCCGGGACTGTCGGCTACACCTTC. Translating it yields CASSLVAGTVGYTF.